The 25 T cell receptor beta chains in this list originate from one sample, sequenced in a study of cytotoxic CD8 clonotypes in ibrutinib-treated CLL. This table comes from immunoSEQ multiplex PCR, and its TCRdb copy is limited to in-frame clones, with some not included. The table includes around 140,000 clones, around 82% detected once. The input for sequencing was PBMCs, taken after 36 months of ibrutinib treatment. Source of these receptors: a human donor with chronic lymphocytic leukemia.

The chain couples TRBV5-6 to TRBJ1-4, with TRBD1 matching 7 bases. Germline CDR1 SGHDT, CDR2 YYEEEE. The CDR3 totals 16 residues. V lost 0 bases, J lost 0 bases, and 2 bases stayed unmatched. CDR3 sequence: CASSLGDRATNEKLFF. CDR3 nucleotides: TGTGCCAGCAGCTTGGGTGACAGGGCAACTAATGAAAAACTGTTTTTT.

The chain is built from TRBV2 and TRBJ2-2; 7 bases fit TRBD1. The CDR3 is 15 amino acids. V lost 6 bases and J lost 0; bases outside the gene matches: 4. Germline assignment: CDR1 SNHLY and CDR2 FYNNEI. The CDR3, as DNA: TGTGCCAGCAGCGTACAGGGGACGAACACCGGGGAGCTGTTTTTT. Translation gives CASSVQGTNTGELFF.

The chain uses TRBV7-9 and TRBJ1-2; maybe TRBD1 (5 bases). V dropped 4 bases and J dropped 4 bases, with 13 bases sitting between them. Germline CDR1 SEHNR, CDR2 FQNEAQ (reference sequence). The CDR3 is 14 amino acids. The CDR3 DNA reads as TGTGCCAGCAGCTCACACGGGGGGGTCTATGGCTACACCTTC. Residues: CASSSHGGVYGYTF.

The rearrangement links TRBV13 to TRBJ2-5; D gene uncertain. From germline, CDR1 is PRHDT and CDR2 FYEKMQ (reference sequence). V was shortened by 0 bases and J by 4 bases, with 6 bases between the two germline ends. The CDR3 covers 13 residues. The CDR3 DNA sequence: TGTGCCAGCAGCTTAGGGGGCAGAGAGACCCAGTACTTC. Translating gives CASSLGGRETQYF.

This chain uses TRBV27 with TRBJ2-7, with D possibly being TRBD1 (6 bases). The CDR3 loop spans 16 amino acids. Looked up from germline, CDR1 is MNHEY and CDR2 is SMNVEV (reference sequence). V gave up 1 base and J gave up 3 bases, with 16 bases separating them. This CDR3 is CASSLLTGRGIYEQYF. In DNA form, the CDR3 reads TGTGCCAGCAGTTTATTAACGGGCAGGGGCATCTACGAGCAGTACTTC.

This chain uses TRBV4-1 with TRBJ1-5; D is perhaps TRBD1 (6 bases). Germline-derived CDR1 and CDR2 are MGHRA and YSYEKL. The V and J ends lost 5 bases and 7 bases respectively, with 15 bases between them. The CDR3 has 14 residues. CDR3 sequence (DNA): TGCGCCAGCAGCGTACAGGGCACGGGACAGCCCCAGCATTTT. Protein sequence: CASSVQGTGQPQHF.

The chain uses TRBV27 and TRBJ2-5, with unresolved D. With 0 bases removed from V and 5 bases from J, the gap between germline ends came to 7 bases. This CDR3 contains 13 residues. CDR1 MNHEY and CDR2 SMNVEV come from the germline V gene (reference sequence). The CDR3 nucleotides are TGTGCCAGCAGTTTATCAAGTTGGGAGACCCAGTACTTC. Amino acid sequence: CASSLSSWETQYF.

The V call is TRBV6-5, the J call TRBJ2-7; D remains ambiguous. The CDR3 is 12 amino acids. CDR1 is MNHEY and CDR2 is SVGAGI in the germline V gene. The V gene lost 0 bases and the J gene lost 7 bases, with 7 bases spanning the gap. The DNA of the CDR3 is TGTGCCAGCAGTTACTCCCTGGGTGAGCAGTACTTC. This gives the protein CASSYSLGEQYF.

The rearrangement links TRBV6-6 to TRBJ1-2; D uncertain. The germline V gene encodes CDR1 MNHNY and CDR2 SVGAGI (reference sequence). V was clipped by 0 bases and J by 4 bases, with 9 bases between them. The CDR3 loop spans 14 amino acids. The CDR3 is CASSYSPALYGYTF. CDR3 nucleotides: TGTGCCAGCAGTTACTCACCGGCGCTCTATGGCTACACCTTC.

V gene TRBV19 combines with J gene TRBJ1-1; D remains unclear. Germline V lookup: CDR1 LNHDA, CDR2 SQIVND (reference sequence). V shed 3 bases and J shed 0 bases, with 11 bases lying between them. The CDR3 runs 15 residues. The CDR3 region is CASSIVKRMNTEAFF. The CDR3 bases are TGTGCCAGTAGTATCGTTAAGAGAATGAACACTGAAGCTTTCTTT.

V usage is TRBV6-5 and J usage is TRBJ2-7; TRBD1 aligns across 7 bases. With 1 base clipped from V and 4 bases from J, the junction kept 4 bases outside the gene matches. The CDR3 has 14 amino acids. The V gene's germline CDR1 is MNHEY and CDR2 SVGAGI. The CDR3 nucleotides are TGTGCCAGCAGTTACTTCCGGGACAGATACGAGCAGTACTTC. It codes for CASSYFRDRYEQYF.

CDR3 protein: CASRRQENTEAFF. CDR3 DNA: TGTGCCAGCAGGAGACAGGAGAACACTGAAGCTTTCTTT. This chain uses TRBV6-5 with TRBJ1-1; weak D call: TRBD1 (6 bases). The length of the CDR3 is 13 residues. The germline gives CDR1 MNHEY, CDR2 SVGAGI. Trimming cost V 6 bases and J 1 base, with 9 bases left between them.

V gene TRBV7-9 combines with J gene TRBJ1-1; D remains ambiguous. The CDR3 is 19 residues long. CDR1 and CDR2 from the germline V gene are SEHNR and FQNEAQ (reference sequence). Trimming removed 1 base from V and 4 bases from J, with 25 bases in between. The CDR3 protein is CASSLGSGQILDVLTEAFF. CDR3 sequence (DNA): TGTGCCAGCAGCTTAGGTTCCGGCCAAATCCTCGACGTTCTCACTGAAGCTTTCTTT.

CDR3 amino acids: CASSLKGQFETQYF. DNA of the CDR3: TGTGCCAGCAGCTTAAAAGGCCAGTTTGAGACCCAGTACTTC. The chain recombines TRBV7-8 with TRBJ2-5; D call uncertain. Per germline, CDR1 SGHVS and CDR2 FQNEAQ. The V gene lost 2 bases and the J gene lost 5 bases, with 12 bases spanning the gap. The CDR3 is 14 residues long. Full variable domain (rest looked up from reference TRBV7-8 and TRBJ2-5): GAGVSQSPRYKVAKRGQDVALRCDPISGHVSLFWYQQALGQGPEFLTYFQNEAQLDKSGLPSDRFFAERPEGSVSTLKIQRTQQEDSAVYLCASSLKGQFETQYFGPGTRLLVL.

In this sample, this clone turned up a few times. The chain carries TRBV7-9 and TRBJ2-1; TRBD1 is a possible D gene (6 bases). In germline, CDR1 is SEHNR, CDR2 FQNEAQ (reference sequence). The CDR3 consists of 15 residues. Trimming removed 4 bases at V and 7 bases at J, with 17 bases between. CDR3 loop: CASSSTGYGFNEQFF. In nucleotides, the CDR3 is TGTGCCAGCAGCTCCACAGGGTACGGTTTTAATGAGCAGTTCTTC.

This clone was seen ten or more times. This chain joins TRBV28 and TRBJ1-2; 7 bases are shared with TRBD1. Losses at the gene ends were 5 bases for V and 4 bases for J; bases not matched to a gene: 7. This CDR3 comprises 14 residues. CDR1 and CDR2 (germline): MDHEN, SYDVKM. CDR3 residues: CASSTPGTVYGYTF. Written as DNA, the CDR3 is TGTGCCAGCAGTACCCCCGGGACAGTCTATGGCTACACCTTC.

The rearrangement links TRBV19 to TRBJ1-1, with D possibly matching TRBD1 (5 bases). The germline V gene encodes CDR1 LNHDA and CDR2 SQIVND (reference sequence). Trimming took off 5 bases at V and 6 bases at J, with 10 bases between the two ends. The CDR3 sequence is 12 residues long. The chain's CDR3 is CASSQGSSEAFF. Here the CDR3 DNA reads TGTGCCAGTAGTCAGGGCTCCTCTGAAGCTTTCTTT.

The chain uses TRBV9 and TRBJ2-5, with TRBD2 as a possible D gene (6 bases). V was trimmed by 4 bases and J by 4 bases, leaving 17 bases between them. Looked up from germline, CDR1 is SGDLS and CDR2 is YYNGEE. CDR3 size: 15 residues. This chain's CDR3 is CASSFRWQGGETQYF. In nucleotides, the CDR3 is TGTGCCAGCAGCTTCAGGTGGCAGGGAGGAGAGACCCAGTACTTC.

The J gene is TRBJ2-5, the V gene TRBV5-6; D gene ambiguous. Germline-derived CDR1 and CDR2 are SGHDT and YYEEEE. Trimming took off 1 base at V and 2 bases at J, with 15 bases between the two ends. This CDR3 has 16 amino acids. CDR3 sequence: CASSLIGSSVQETQYF. DNA for the CDR3: TGTGCCAGCAGCTTGATCGGGTCATCGGTACAAGAGACCCAGTACTTC.

The chain joins TRBV25-1 to TRBJ2-2; D is unresolved. From germline, CDR1 is MGHDK and CDR2 SYGVNS. The V gene lost 5 bases and the J gene lost 4 bases, with 5 bases spanning the gap. The CDR3 consists of 12 residues. The CDR3 protein is CASSQSTGELFF. The DNA of the CDR3 is TGTGCCAGCAGTCAGTCCACCGGGGAGCTGTTTTTT. The entire variable domain, with the rest obtained from reference TRBV25-1 and TRBJ2-2, is as follows: EADIYQTPRYLVIGTGKKITLECSQTMGHDKMYWYQQDPGMELHLIHYSYGVNSTEKGDLSSESTVSRIRTEHFPLTLESARPSHTSQYLCASSQSTGELFFGEGSRLTVL.

The chain links TRBV29-1 to TRBJ1-2, with TRBD1 identical over 10 bases. There are 13 residues in the CDR3. The V and J ends lost 6 bases and 7 bases, in that order; junction bases with no gene match: 8. The V gene's germline CDR1 is SQVTM and CDR2 ANQGSEA. CDR3 sequence: CSVGDRGLVGYTF. In DNA form, the CDR3 reads TGCAGCGTGGGAGACAGGGGGCTGGTTGGCTACACCTTC.

The genes are TRBV5-8 and TRBJ1-6; D is unresolved. The CDR3 loop spans 17 amino acids. Trimming cost V 4 bases and J 8 bases, with 22 bases left between them. Germline values: CDR1 SGHTS, CDR2 YDEGEE. The CDR3 region is CASSRWKRITDHSPLHF. The CDR3 DNA reads as TGTGCCAGCAGCCGTTGGAAACGGATCACAGATCATTCACCCCTCCACTTT. Using reference TRBV5-8 and TRBJ1-6 for the parts outside the CDR3, the full variable domain is EAGVTQSPTHLIKTRGQQATLRCSPISGHTSVYWYQQALGLGLQFLLWYDEGEERNRGNFPPRFSGRQFPNYSSELNVNALELEDSALYLCASSRWKRITDHSPLHFGNGTRLTVT.

The V and J genes are TRBV15 and TRBJ2-1; 7 nucleotides agree with TRBD1. The germline V gene encodes CDR1 LNHNV and CDR2 YYDKDF (reference sequence). The CDR3 is 16 residues long. V shed 1 base, J shed 5 bases, and the junction held 8 bases outside the gene matches. CDR3 loop: CATSRVQGQLNNEQFF. The CDR3 nucleotides read TGTGCCACCAGCAGAGTTCAGGGACAGCTCAACAATGAGCAGTTCTTC.

The chain recombines TRBV9 with TRBJ1-1; D perhaps matches TRBD1 (5 bases). The CDR3 runs to 15 residues. The germline V and J ends were trimmed by 4 bases and 1 base, with 14 bases remaining between them. From germline, CDR1 is SGDLS and CDR2 YYNGEE. CDR3 sequence reads: CASSPRTPSNTEAFF. As DNA, the CDR3 is TGTGCCAGCAGCCCTCGGACACCATCGAACACTGAAGCTTTCTTT.

The chain joins TRBV5-4 to TRBJ2-7; D may be TRBD1 (5 bases). Trimming took off 0 bases at V and 5 bases at J, with 12 bases between the two ends. The CDR3 totals 14 residues. Germline V gene lookup returns CDR1 SGHNT and CDR2 YYREEE (reference sequence). CDR3: CASSLALRRDEQYF. The CDR3, as DNA: TGTGCCAGCAGCTTGGCCCTACGCAGGGACGAGCAGTACTTC. Supplemented by reference TRBV5-4 and TRBJ2-7, the full variable domain reads ETGVTQSPTHLIKTRGQQVTLRCSSQSGHNTVSWYQQALGQGPQFIFQYYREEENGRGNFPPRFSGLQFPNYSSELNVNALELDDSALYLCASSLALRRDEQYFGPGTRLTVT.